This T cell receptor (beta chain) originates from a study of shared clonotypes between healthy human individuals. Profiling relied on immunoSEQ multiplex PCR, and the TCRdb table lists in-frame clones only, not all of them. The sample comprises 1,500,000 or so clones, roughly 98.5% of which are singletons, and over 0.3% rests with the top ten. Of note for this clone: Its antigen is still unknown.

The V and J ends lost 0 bases and 7 bases respectively, with 4 bases between them. Germline CDR1 and CDR2: SGHRS and YFSETQ. CDR3 size: 11 residues. Only Caucasian adults living in Nashville, Tennessee served as donors. Overall study findings and caveats: Shared across a few donors were around 5% of the naive CD4 clonotypes.

This sequence originates from a man younger than 40 in good health. V is TRBV5-1 and J is TRBJ1-1; D call uncertain. Specimen: naive CD4+ T cells sorted from blood. Subset defined: CD45RA+ positively selected. This CDR3 is CASSLEHEAFF. CDR3 sequence (DNA): TGCGCCAGCAGCTTGGAGCATGAAGCTTTCTTT.